This TCR beta chain originates from a study of shared clonotypes between healthy human individuals. Regarding the study as a whole: The small donor group covered limited genetic and exposure diversity. Among the subsets, naive ones generally showed larger estimated richness than memory ones.

Remarks on this clone: Its antigen is as yet unknown.

This table comes from immunoSEQ multiplex PCR, and its TCRdb copy is limited to in-frame clones, with some not included. The repertoire holds roughly 2.4 million clones, with 95% as singletons. Between the trimmed V and J ends, which lost 5 bases and 4 bases, there was a span of 13 bases. This CDR3 is 14 amino acids long. CDR1 SGHDN and CDR2 FVKESK come from the germline V gene. Material: naive CD4+ T cells sorted from blood. This sample's subset: CD45RA+ positively selected. This sequence was found in a young man in good health. J is TRBJ2-3 and V is TRBV14; D call uncertain. This chain's CDR3 is CASSIGMYPDTQYF. Here the CDR3 DNA reads TGTGCCAGCAGCATAGGGATGTATCCAGATACGCAGTATTTT. Looking up the rest from reference TRBV14 and TRBJ2-3 gives the full variable domain: EAGVTQFPSHSVIEKGQTVTLRCDPISGHDNLYWYRRVMGKEIKFLLHFVKESKQDESGMPNNRFLAERTGGTYSTLKVQPAELEDSGVYFCASSIGMYPDTQYFGPGTRLTVL.